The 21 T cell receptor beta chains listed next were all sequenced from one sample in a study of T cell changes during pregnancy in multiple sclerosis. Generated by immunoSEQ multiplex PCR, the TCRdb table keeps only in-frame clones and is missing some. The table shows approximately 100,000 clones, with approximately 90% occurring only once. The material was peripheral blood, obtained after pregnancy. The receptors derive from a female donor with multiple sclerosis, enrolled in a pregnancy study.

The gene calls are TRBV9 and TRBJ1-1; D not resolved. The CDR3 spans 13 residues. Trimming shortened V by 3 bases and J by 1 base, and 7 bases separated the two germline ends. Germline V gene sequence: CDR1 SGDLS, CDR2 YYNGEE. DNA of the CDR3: TGTGCCAGCAGCGGAGCTACGAACACTGAAGCTTTCTTT. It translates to CASSGATNTEAFF.

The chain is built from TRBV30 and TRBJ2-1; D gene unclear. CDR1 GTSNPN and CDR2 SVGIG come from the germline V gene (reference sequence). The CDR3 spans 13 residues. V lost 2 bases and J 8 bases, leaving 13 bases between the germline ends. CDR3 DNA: TGTGCCTGGAGTAGAGTAGTATTCGATGAGCAGTTCTTC. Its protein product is CAWSRVVFDEQFF.

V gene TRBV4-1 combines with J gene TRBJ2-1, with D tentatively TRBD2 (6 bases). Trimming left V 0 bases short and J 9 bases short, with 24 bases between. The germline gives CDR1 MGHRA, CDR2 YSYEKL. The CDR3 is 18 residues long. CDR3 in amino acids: CASSQEVGGAGLLSEQFF. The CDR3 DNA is TGCGCCAGCAGCCAAGAGGTGGGAGGAGCAGGACTCCTCTCTGAGCAGTTCTTC.

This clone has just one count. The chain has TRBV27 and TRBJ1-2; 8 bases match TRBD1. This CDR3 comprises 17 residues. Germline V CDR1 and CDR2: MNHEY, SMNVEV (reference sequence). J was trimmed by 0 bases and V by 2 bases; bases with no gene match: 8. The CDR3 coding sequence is TGTGCCAGCAGTTTAACGGCAGGGGGCGAGACTAACTATGGCTACACCTTC. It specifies CASSLTAGGETNYGYTF.

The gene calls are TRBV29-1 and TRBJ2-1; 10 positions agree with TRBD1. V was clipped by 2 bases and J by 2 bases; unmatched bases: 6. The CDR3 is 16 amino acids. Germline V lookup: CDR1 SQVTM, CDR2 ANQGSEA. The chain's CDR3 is CSVESSDRGTYNEQFF. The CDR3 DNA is TGCAGCGTTGAAAGTTCGGACAGGGGGACCTACAATGAGCAGTTCTTC.

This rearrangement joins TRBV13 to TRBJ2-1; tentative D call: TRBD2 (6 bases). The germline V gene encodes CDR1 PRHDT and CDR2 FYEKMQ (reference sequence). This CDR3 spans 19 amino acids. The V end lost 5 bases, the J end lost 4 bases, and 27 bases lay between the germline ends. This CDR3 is CASSPGTEGYVYGYNEQFF. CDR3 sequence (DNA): TGTGCCAGCAGCCCCGGGACGGAGGGTTATGTGTACGGTTACAATGAGCAGTTCTTC.

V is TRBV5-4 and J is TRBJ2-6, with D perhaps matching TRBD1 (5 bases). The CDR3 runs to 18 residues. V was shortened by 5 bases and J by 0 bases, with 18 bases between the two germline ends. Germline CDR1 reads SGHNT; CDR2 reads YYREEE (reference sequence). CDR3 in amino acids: CASSSRQFFSSGANVLTF. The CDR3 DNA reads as TGTGCCAGCAGTTCCCGACAGTTCTTCAGCTCTGGGGCCAACGTCCTGACTTTC.

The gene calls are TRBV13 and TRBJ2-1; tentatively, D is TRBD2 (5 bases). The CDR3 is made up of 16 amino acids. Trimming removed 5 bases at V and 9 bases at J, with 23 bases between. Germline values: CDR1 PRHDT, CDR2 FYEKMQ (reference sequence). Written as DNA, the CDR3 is TGTGCCAGCAGCCAACAACTAGGAGTGGTTTACGGTGAGCAGTTCTTC. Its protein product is CASSQQLGVVYGEQFF.

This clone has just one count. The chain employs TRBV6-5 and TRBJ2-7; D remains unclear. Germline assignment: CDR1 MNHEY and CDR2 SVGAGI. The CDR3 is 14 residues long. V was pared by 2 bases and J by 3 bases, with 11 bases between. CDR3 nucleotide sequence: TGTGCCAGCAGTTACGGCCAGGCATTCTACGAGCAGTACTTC. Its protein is CASSYGQAFYEQYF.

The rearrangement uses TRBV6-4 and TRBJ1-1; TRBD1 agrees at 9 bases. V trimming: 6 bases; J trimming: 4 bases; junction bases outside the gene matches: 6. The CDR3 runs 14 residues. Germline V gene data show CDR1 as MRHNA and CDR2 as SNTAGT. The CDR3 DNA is TGTGCCAGCAGCCGGGACAGGGATGTCACTGAAGCTTTCTTT. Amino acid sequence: CASSRDRDVTEAFF.

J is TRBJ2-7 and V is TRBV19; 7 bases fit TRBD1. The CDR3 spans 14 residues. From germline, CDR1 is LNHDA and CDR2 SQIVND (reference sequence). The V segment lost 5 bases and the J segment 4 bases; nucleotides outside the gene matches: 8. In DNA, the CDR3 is TGTGCCAGTAGTCGACAGGGCCTCGAGTACGAGCAGTACTTC. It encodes CASSRQGLEYEQYF.

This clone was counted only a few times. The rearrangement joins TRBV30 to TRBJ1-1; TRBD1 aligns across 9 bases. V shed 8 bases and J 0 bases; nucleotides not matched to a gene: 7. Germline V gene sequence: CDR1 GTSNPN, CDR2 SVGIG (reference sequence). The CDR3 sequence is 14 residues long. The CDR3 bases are TGTGCCCACGGCGGGACAGGGCTGAACACTGAAGCTTTCTTT. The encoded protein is CAHGGTGLNTEAFF.

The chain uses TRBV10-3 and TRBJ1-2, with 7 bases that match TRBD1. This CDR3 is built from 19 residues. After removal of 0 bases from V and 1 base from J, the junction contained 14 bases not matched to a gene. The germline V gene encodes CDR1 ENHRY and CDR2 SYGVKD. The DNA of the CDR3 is TGTGCCATCAGTGAGTCGACTGGATGGGGGACAGCCAATAACTATGGCTACACCTTC. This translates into CAISESTGWGTANNYGYTF.

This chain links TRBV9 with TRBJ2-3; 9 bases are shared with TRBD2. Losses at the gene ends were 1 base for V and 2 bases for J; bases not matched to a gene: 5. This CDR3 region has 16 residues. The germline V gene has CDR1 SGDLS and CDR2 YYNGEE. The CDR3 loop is CASSVLLAGTTDTQYF. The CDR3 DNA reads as TGTGCCAGCAGCGTATTACTAGCGGGCACCACAGATACGCAGTATTTT.

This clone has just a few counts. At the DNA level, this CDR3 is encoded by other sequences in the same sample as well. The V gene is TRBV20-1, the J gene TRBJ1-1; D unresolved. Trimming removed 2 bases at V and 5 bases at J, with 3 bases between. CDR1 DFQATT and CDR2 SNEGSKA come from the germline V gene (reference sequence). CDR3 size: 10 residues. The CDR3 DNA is TGCAGTGCTAGACGGACTGAAGCTTTCTTT. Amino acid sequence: CSARRTEAFF.

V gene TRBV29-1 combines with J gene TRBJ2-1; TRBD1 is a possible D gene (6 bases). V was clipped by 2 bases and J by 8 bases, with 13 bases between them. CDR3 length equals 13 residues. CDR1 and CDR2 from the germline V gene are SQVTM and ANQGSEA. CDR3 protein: CSVERSGDDEQFF. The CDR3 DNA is TGCAGCGTTGAACGATCAGGGGACGATGAGCAGTTCTTC.

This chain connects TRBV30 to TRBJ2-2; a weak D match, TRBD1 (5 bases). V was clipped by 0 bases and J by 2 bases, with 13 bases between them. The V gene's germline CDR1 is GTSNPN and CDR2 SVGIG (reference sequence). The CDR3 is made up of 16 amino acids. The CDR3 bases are TGTGCCTGGAGTGTGTCACTCGACAGTAACACCGGGGAGCTGTTTTTT. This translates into CAWSVSLDSNTGELFF.

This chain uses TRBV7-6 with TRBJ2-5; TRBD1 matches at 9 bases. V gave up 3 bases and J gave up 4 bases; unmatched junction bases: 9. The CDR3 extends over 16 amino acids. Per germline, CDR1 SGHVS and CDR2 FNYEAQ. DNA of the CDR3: TGTGCCAGCAGCTTTAGCCTCTGGACAGGGGCAGAGACCCAGTACTTC. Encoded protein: CASSFSLWTGAETQYF.

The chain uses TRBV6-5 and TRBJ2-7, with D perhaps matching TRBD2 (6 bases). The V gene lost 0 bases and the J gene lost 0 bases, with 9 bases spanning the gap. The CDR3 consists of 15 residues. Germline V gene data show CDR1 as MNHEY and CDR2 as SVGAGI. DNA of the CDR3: TGTGCCAGCAGTTACTCACGGGAGAGCTCCTACGAGCAGTACTTC. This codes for CASSYSRESSYEQYF.

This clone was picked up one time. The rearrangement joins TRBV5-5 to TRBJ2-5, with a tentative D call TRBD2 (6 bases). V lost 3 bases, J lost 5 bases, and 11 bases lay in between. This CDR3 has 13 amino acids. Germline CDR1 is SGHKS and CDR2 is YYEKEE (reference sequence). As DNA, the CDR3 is TGTGCCAGCAGCTGGGGACTGATGGAGACCCAGTACTTC. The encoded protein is CASSWGLMETQYF.

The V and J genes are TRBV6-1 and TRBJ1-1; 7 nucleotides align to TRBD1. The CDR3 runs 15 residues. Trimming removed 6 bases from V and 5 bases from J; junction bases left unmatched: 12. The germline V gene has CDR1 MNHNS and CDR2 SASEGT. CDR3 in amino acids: CASSAWDSRGTEAFF. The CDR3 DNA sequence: TGTGCCAGCAGCGCATGGGACAGTAGGGGGACTGAAGCTTTCTTT.